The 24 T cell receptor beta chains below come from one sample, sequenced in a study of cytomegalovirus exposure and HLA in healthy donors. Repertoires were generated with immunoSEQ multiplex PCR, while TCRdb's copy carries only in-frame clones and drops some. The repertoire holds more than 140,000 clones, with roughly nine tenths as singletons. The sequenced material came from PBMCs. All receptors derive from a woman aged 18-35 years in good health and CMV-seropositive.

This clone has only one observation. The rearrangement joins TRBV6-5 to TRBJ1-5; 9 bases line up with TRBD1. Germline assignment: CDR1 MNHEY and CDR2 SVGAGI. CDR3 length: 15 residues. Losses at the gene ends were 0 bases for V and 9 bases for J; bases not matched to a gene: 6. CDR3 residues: CASSYSGTGSSPQHF. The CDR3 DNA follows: TGTGCCAGCAGTTACTCAGGGACAGGGAGTTCGCCCCAGCATTTT.

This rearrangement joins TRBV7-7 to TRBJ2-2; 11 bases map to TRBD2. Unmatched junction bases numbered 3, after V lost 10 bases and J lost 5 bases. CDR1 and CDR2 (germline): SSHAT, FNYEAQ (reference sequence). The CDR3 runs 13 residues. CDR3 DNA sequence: TGTGCCAAGGGGACTAGCGGTACCGGGGAGCTGTTTTTT. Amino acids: CAKGTSGTGELFF. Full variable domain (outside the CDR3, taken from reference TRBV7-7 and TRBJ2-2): GAGVSQSPRYKVTKRGQDVTLRCDPISSHATLYWYQQALGQGPEFLTYFNYEAQPDKSGLPSDRFSAERPEGSISTLTIQRTEQRDSAMYRCAKGTSGTGELFFGEGSRLTVL.

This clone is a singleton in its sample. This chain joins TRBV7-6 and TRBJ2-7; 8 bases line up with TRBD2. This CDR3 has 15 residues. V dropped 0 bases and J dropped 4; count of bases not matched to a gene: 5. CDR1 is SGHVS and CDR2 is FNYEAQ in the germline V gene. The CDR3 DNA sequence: TGTGCCAGCAGCTTAGCGTCTAGCGGGCTATACGAGCAGTACTTC. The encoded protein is CASSLASSGLYEQYF.

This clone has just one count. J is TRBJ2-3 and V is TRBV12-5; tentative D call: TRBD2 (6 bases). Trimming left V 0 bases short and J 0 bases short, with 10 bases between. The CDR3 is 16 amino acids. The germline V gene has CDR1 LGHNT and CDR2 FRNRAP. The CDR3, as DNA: TGTGCTAGTGGTTTGGTAGCGGGTTCTAGCACAGATACGCAGTATTTT. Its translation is CASGLVAGSSTDTQYF.

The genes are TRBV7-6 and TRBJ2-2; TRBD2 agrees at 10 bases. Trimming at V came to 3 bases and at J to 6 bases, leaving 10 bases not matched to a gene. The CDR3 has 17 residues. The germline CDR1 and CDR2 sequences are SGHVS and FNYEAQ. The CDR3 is CASSFRPRGLASGELFF. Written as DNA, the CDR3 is TGTGCCAGCAGCTTTCGGCCCCGGGGACTAGCGTCCGGGGAGCTGTTTTTT.

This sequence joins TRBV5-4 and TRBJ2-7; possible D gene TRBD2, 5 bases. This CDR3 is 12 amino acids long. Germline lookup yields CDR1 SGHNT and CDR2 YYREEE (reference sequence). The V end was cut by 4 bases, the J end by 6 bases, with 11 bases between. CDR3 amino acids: CASSPRDGEQYF. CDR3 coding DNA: TGTGCCAGCAGCCCGAGGGATGGCGAGCAGTACTTC.

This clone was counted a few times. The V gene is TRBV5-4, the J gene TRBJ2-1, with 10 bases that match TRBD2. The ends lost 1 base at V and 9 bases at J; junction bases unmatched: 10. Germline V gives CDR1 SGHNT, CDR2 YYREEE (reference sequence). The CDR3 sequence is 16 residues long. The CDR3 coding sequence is TGTGCCAGCAGCTTGTCGACTAGCGGGCGGCGGAGTGAGCAGTTCTTC. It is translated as CASSLSTSGRRSEQFF.

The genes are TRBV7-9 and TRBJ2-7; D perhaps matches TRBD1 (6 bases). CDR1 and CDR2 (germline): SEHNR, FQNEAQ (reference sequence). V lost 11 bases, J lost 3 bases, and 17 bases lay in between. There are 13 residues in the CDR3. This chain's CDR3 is CAGDTKDGYEQYF. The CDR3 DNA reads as TGTGCCGGGGACACTAAGGACGGCTACGAGCAGTACTTC.

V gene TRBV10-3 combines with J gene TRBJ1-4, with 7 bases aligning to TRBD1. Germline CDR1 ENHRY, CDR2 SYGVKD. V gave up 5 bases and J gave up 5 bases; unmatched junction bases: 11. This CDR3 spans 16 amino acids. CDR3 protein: CAISHSRDRLNEKLFF. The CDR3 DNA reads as TGTGCCATCAGTCACTCCCGGGACAGACTGAATGAAAAACTGTTTTTT.

The CDR3 is CASSQDTGSYGYTF. The CDR3 DNA reads as TGCGCCAGCAGCCAAGATACAGGAAGCTATGGCTACACCTTC. The chain is built from TRBV4-3 and TRBJ1-2; D perhaps matches TRBD1 (5 bases). The CDR3 spans 14 residues. The V end lost 0 bases, the J end lost 4 bases, and 9 bases lay between the germline ends. The germline CDR1 and CDR2 sequences are LGHNA and YSLEER.

CDR3 in DNA: TGCGCCAGCAGCCAAACTCCAAGCGGGAGAGGGGAGGGTGAGCAGTTCTTC. Its translation is CASSQTPSGRGEGEQFF. The V and J genes are TRBV4-1 and TRBJ2-1, with 8 bases lining up with TRBD2. CDR3 size: 17 residues. CDR1 is MGHRA and CDR2 is YSYEKL in the germline V gene. Trimming cost V 2 bases and J 9 bases; bases outside gene matches: 15.

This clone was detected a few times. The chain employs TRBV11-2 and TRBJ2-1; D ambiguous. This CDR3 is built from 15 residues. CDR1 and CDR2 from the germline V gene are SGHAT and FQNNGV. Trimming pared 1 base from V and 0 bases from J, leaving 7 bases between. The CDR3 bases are TGTGCCAGCAGCTTAGTAAGTAGCTCCTACAATGAGCAGTTCTTC. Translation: CASSLVSSSYNEQFF.

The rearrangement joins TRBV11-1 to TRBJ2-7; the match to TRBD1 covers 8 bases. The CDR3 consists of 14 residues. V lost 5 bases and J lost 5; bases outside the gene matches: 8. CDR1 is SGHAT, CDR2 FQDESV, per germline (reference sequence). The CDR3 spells CASSQRTGFDEQYF. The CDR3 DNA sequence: TGTGCCAGCAGCCAAAGGACAGGGTTCGACGAGCAGTACTTC.

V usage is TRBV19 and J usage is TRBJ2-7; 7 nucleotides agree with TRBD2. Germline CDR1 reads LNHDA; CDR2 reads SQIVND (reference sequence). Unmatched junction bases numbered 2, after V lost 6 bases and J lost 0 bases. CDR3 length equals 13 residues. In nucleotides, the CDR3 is TGTGCCAGTAGCCGGGACTACTCCTACGAGCAGTACTTC. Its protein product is CASSRDYSYEQYF.

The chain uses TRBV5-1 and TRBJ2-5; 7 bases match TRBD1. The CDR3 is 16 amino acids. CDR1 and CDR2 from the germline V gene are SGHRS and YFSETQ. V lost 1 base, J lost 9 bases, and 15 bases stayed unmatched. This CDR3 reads CASSLLPTGAQGAQYF. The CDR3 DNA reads TGCGCCAGCAGCTTGTTGCCCACAGGGGCCCAAGGTGCCCAGTACTTC.

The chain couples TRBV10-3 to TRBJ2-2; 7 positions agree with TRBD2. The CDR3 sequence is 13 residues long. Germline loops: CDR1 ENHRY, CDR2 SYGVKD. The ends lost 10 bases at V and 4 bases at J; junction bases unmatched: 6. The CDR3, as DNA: TGTGCCACCGAAGCGGGACCCACCGGGGAGCTGTTTTTT. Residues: CATEAGPTGELFF.

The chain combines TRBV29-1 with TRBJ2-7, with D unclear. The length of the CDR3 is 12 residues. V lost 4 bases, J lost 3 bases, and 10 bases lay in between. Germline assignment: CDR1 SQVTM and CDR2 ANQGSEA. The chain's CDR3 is CSVAAKLYEQYF. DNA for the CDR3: TGCAGCGTTGCAGCGAAGCTCTACGAGCAGTACTTC.

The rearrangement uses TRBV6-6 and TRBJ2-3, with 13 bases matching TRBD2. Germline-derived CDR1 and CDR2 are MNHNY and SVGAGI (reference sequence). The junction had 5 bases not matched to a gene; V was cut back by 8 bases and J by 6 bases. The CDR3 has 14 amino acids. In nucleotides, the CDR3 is TGTGCCAGCCGGACTAGCGGGAGTAGGGATACGCAGTATTTT. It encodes CASRTSGSRDTQYF.

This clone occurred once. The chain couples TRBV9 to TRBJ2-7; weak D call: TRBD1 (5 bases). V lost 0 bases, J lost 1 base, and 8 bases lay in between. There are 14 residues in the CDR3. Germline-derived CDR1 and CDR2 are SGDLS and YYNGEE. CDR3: CASSVGGPSYEQYF. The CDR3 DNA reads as TGTGCCAGCAGCGTAGGGGGCCCTTCCTACGAGCAGTACTTC.

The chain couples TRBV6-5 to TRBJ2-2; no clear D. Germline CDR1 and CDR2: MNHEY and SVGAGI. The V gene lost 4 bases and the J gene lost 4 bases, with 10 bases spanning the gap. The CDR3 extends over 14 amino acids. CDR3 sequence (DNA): TGTGCCAGCAGTTTAAGTGCGTTCACCGGGGAGCTGTTTTTT. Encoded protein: CASSLSAFTGELFF.

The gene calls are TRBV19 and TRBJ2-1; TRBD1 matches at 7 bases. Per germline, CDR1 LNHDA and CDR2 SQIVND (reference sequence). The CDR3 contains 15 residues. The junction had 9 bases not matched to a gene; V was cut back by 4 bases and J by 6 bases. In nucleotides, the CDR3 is TGTGCCAGTAGTACAACAGGGGTTTTGGGCAATGAGCAGTTCTTC. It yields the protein CASSTTGVLGNEQFF.

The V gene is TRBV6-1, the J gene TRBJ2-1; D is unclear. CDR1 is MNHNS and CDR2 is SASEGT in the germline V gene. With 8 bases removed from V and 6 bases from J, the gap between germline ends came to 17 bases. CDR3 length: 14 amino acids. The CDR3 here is CASSVELKSNEQFF. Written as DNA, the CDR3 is TGTGCCAGCTCCGTCGAACTAAAGAGCAATGAGCAGTTCTTC.

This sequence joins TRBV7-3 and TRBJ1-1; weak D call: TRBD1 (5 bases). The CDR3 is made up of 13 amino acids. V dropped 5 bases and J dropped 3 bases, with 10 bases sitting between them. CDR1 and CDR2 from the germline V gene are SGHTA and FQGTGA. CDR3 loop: CASSPGYHTEAFF. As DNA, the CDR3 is TGTGCCAGCAGCCCAGGGTATCACACTGAAGCTTTCTTT.

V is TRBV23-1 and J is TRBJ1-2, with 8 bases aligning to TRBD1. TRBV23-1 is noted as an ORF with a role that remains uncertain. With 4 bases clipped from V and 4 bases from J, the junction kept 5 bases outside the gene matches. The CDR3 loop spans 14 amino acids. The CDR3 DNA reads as TGCGCCAGCAGTCCAGGACAGGGTCTCTATGGCTACACCTTC. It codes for CASSPGQGLYGYTF.